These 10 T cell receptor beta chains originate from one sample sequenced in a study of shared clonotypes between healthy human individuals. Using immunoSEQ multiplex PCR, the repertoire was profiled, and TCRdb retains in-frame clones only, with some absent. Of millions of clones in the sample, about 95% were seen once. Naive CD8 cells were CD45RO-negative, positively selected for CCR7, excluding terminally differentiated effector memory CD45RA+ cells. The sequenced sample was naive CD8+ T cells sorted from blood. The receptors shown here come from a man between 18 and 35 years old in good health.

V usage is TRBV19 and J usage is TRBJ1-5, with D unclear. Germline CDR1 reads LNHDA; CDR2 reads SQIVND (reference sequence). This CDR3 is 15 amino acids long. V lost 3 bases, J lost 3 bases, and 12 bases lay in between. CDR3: CASSIFLADNQPQHF. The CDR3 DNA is TGTGCCAGTAGTATCTTCTTGGCAGACAATCAGCCCCAGCATTTT.

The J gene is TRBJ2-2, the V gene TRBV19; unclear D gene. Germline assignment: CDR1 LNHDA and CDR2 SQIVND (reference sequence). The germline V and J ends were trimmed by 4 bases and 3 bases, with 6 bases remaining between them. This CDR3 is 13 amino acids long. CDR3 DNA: TGTGCCAGTAGTAGTGAGTACACCGGGGAGCTGTTTTTT. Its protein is CASSSEYTGELFF.

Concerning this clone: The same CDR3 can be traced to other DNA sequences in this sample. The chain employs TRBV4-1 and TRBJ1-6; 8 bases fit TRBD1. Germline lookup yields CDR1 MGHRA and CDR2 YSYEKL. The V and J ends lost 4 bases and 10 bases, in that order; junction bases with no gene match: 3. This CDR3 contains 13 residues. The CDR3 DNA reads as TGCGCCAGCAGCCCGCCAGGGGGCTCACCCCTCCACTTT. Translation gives CASSPPGGSPLHF.

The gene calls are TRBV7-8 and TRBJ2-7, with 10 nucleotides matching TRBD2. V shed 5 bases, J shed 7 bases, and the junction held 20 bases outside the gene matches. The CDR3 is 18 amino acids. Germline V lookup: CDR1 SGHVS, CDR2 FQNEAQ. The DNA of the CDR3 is TGTGCCAGCAGCCCCGGGGTAGCGGGAGGTCTTACCTGGGGGGAGCAGTACTTC. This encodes CASSPGVAGGLTWGEQYF.

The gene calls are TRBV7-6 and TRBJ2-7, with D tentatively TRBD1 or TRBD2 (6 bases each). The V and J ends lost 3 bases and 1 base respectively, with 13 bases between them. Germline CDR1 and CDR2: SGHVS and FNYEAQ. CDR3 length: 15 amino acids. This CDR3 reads CASSFSGAGSYEQYF. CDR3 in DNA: TGTGCCAGCAGCTTCTCGGGGGCAGGGTCCTACGAGCAGTACTTC. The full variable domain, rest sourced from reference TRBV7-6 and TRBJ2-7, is GAGVSQSPRYKVTKRGQDVALRCDPISGHVSLYWYRQALGQGPEFLTYFNYEAQQDKSGLPNDRFSAERPEGSISTLTIQRTEQRDSAMYRCASSFSGAGSYEQYFGPGTRLTVT.

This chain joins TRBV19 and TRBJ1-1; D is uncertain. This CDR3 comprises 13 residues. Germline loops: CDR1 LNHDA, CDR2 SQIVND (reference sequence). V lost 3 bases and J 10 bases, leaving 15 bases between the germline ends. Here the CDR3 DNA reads TGTGCCAGTAGTATTTTGGAGGGTAGTGCAGCTTTCTTT. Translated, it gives CASSILEGSAAFF.

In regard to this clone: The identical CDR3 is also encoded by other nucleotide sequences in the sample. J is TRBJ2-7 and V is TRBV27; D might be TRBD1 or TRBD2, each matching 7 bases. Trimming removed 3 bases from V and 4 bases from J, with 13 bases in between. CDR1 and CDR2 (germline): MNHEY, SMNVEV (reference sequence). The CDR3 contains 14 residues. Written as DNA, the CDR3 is TGTGCCAGCAGTTTGTCAGGGGGAGGGTACGAGCAGTACTTC. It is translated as CASSLSGGGYEQYF.

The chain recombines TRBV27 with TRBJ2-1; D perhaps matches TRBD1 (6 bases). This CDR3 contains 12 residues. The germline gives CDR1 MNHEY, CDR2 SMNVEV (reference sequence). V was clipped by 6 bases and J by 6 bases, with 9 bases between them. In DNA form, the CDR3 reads TGTGCCAGCAGGGACAGCCCCAATGAGCAGTTCTTC. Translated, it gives CASRDSPNEQFF.

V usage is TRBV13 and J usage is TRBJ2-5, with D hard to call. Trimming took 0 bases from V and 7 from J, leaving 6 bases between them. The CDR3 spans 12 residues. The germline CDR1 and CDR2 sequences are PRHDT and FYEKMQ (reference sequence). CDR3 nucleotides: TGTGCCAGCAGCTTAGGCAAAGGGACCCAGTACTTC. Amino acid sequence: CASSLGKGTQYF.

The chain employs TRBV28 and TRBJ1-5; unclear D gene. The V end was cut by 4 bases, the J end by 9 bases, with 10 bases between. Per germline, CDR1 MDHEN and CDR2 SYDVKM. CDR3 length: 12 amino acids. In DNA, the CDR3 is TGTGCCAGCAGTTACCTAAATAGGCCCCAGCATTTT. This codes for CASSYLNRPQHF.